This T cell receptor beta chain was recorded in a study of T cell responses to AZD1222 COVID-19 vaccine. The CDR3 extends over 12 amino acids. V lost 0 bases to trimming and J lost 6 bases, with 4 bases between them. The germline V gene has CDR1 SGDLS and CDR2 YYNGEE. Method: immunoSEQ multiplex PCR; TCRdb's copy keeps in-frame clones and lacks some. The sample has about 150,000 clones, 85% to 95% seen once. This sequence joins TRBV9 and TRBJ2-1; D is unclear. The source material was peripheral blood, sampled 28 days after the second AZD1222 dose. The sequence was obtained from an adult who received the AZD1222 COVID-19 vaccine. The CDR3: CASSVDSNEQFF. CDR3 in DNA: TGTGCCAGCAGCGTAGACAGCAATGAGCAGTTCTTC.